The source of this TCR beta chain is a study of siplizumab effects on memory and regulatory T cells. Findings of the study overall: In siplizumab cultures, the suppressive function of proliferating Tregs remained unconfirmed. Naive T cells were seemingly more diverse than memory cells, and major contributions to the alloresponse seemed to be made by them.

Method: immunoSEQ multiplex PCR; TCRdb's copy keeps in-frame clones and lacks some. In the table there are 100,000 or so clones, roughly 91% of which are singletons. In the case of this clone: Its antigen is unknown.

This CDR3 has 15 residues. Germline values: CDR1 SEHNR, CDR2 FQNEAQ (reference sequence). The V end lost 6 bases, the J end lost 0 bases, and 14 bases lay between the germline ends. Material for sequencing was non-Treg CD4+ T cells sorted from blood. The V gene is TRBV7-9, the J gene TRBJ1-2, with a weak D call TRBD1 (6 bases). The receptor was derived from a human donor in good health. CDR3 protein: CASRPPGAANYGYTF. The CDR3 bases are TGTGCCAGCAGGCCTCCAGGGGCAGCTAACTATGGCTACACCTTC.